Following are 21 T cell receptor beta chains from one sample sequenced in a study of breast tumors, draining lymph nodes, adjacent tissues. Samples came from axillary lymph nodes draining the breast cancer. TCRdb itself ran the multiplex PCR reads through MiXCR, one entry per CDR3 protein. The table lists nearly 110,000 distinct CDR3 sequences, more than 25% of them singletons. Material for sequencing was axillary lymph node tissue. Source of these receptors: a female donor with breast cancer. Some clones in this sample may be carry-over from other donors' samples.

This clonotype was picked up many times. The V and J genes are TRBV4-1 and TRBJ1-5; D uncertain. V was pared by 1 base and J by 4 bases, with 11 bases between. In germline, CDR1 is MGHRA, CDR2 YSYEKL. This CDR3 contains 15 residues. CDR3 in amino acids: CASSQVSGSNQPQHF. The CDR3 DNA is TGCGCCAGCAGCCAAGTCTCGGGATCGAATCAGCCCCAGCATTTT.

Points on this clonotype: This CDR3 fails to terminate in the conserved phenylalanine or tryptophan, so it likely reflects a read error. The chain has TRBV12-3 or TRBV12-4 and TRBJ1-1, with no clear D. Between the trimmed V and J ends, which lost 2 bases and 1 base, there was a span of 11 bases. There are 15 residues in the CDR3. CDR3 in DNA: TGTGCCAGCAGTTTAAGCTCCGTTCGGAACACTGAAGCTTTCTGT. Translated, it gives CASSLSSVRNTEAFC.

In regard to this clonotype: A read error is possible here, since a much larger clone lies one base away. The final CDR3 position lacks the conserved phenylalanine or tryptophan, pointing to a likely read error. The J gene is TRBJ1-5, the V gene TRBV27; D remains unclear. V gave up 8 bases and J gave up 8 bases, with 16 bases separating them. Germline V gene data show CDR1 as MNHEY and CDR2 as SMNVEV (reference sequence). The length of the CDR3 is 13 residues. CDR3 DNA sequence: TGTGCCAGCGGATCGGGTAATGGGGAGCCCCAGCATCTT. It specifies CASGSGNGEPQHL.

This clonotype has just a few counts. Possible read error: a much larger clone is one base away. CDR3 residues: CASSSLPTTGGAADTQYF. In DNA form, the CDR3 reads TGTGCCAGCAGCTCCCTCCCTACTACCGGGGGGGCCGCAGATACGCAGTATTTT. The chain joins TRBV11-2 to TRBJ2-3; the match to TRBD2 covers 8 bases. The CDR3 is 18 amino acids. V dropped 4 bases and J dropped 4; count of bases not matched to a gene: 16. Germline loops: CDR1 SGHAT, CDR2 FQNNGV.

Remarks on this clonotype: The junction does not match germline at one end; this may be a read error. The V gene is TRBV9, the J gene TRBJ1-6; possible D gene TRBD1, 6 bases. In germline, CDR1 is SGDLS, CDR2 YYNGEE. This CDR3 comprises 15 residues. The CDR3 DNA reads TGTGCCAGTAGCGCCGGGACATCCTATAATTCACCCCTCCACTTT. It yields the protein CASSAGTSYNSPLHF. Looking up the rest from reference TRBV9 and TRBJ1-6 gives the full variable domain: DSGVTQTPKHLITATGQRVTLRCSPRSGDLSVYWYQQSLDQGLQFLIQYYNGEERAKGNILERFSAQQFPDLHSELNLSSLELGDSALYFCASSAGTSYNSPLHFGNGTRLTVT.

V gene TRBV20-1 combines with J gene TRBJ2-7; the match to TRBD1 covers 10 bases. CDR3 size: 18 residues. Germline CDR1 DFQATT, CDR2 SNEGSKA (reference sequence). The V segment lost 0 bases and the J segment 3 bases; nucleotides outside the gene matches: 14. For the CDR3, the DNA is TGCAGTGCTAGAGATCCAGGGGACAGGGGATGGTTTTTCTACGAGCAGTACGTC. Its protein product is CSARDPGDRGWFFYEQYV.

Ten or more counts support this clonotype. J is TRBJ2-2 and V is TRBV6-1; 8 nucleotides align to TRBD2. Germline CDR1 reads MNHNS; CDR2 reads SASEGT. With 5 bases clipped from V and 5 bases from J, the junction kept 7 bases outside the gene matches. This CDR3 comprises 15 residues. DNA of the CDR3: TGTGCCAGCAGTCCCCCCGGGAGGGTGACCGGGGAGCTGTTTTTT. Residues: CASSPPGRVTGELFF.

Note on this clonotype: With a much larger clone just one base away, this may be a read error. The V gene is TRBV5-4, the J gene TRBJ2-6; D may correspond to TRBD1 or TRBD2 (5 bases each). Germline CDR1 reads SGHNT; CDR2 reads YYREEE (reference sequence). Trimming left V 0 bases short and J 2 bases short, with 9 bases between. There are 16 residues in the CDR3. This chain's CDR3 is CASSLGGTPGANVLTF. CDR3 bases: TGTGCCAGCAGCTTGGGGGGGACCCCTGGGGCCAACGTCCTGACTTTC.

This clonotype was found a few times. This chain connects TRBV27 to TRBJ2-7; the D call may be TRBD1 or TRBD2 (6 bases each). Per germline, CDR1 MNHEY and CDR2 SMNVEV (reference sequence). The CDR3 consists of 19 residues. The ends were cut back, 2 bases at V and 5 bases at J, with 28 bases in the middle. CDR3 sequence: CASSLLSRPRGLVWNEQYF. In nucleotides, the CDR3 is TGTGCCAGCAGTTTACTTTCTCGCCCCCGGGGGCTGGTGTGGAACGAGCAGTACTTC.

This rearrangement joins TRBV13 to TRBJ1-5; possible D gene TRBD1, 5 bases. V was trimmed by 4 bases and J by 8 bases, leaving 9 bases between them. Germline V gene lookup returns CDR1 PRHDT and CDR2 FYEKMQ (reference sequence). CDR3 length: 12 amino acids. CDR3: CASSYRGEPQHF. The CDR3 nucleotides are TGTGCCAGCAGCTACCGAGGGGAGCCCCAGCATTTT.

The chain employs TRBV7-2 and TRBJ1-6, with D tentatively TRBD1 (6 bases). The germline CDR1 and CDR2 sequences are SGHTA and FQGNSA. There are 14 residues in the CDR3. Trimming shortened V by 2 bases and J by 14 bases, and 16 bases separated the two germline ends. The DNA for the CDR3 is TGTGCCAGCAGCTTACCCCTAGCGGGGGCTACCCTCCACTTT. It specifies CASSLPLAGATLHF. Supplemented by reference TRBV7-2 and TRBJ1-6, the full variable domain reads GAGVSQSPSNKVTEKGKDVELRCDPISGHTALYWYRQSLGQGLEFLIYFQGNSAPDKSGLPSDRFSAERTGGSVSTLTIQRTQQEDSAVYLCASSLPLAGATLHFGNGTRLTVT.

This clonotype was found once. The chain combines TRBV7-3 with TRBJ2-7; tentatively, D is TRBD2 (5 bases). This CDR3 has 16 residues. The germline V gene encodes CDR1 SGHTA and CDR2 FQGTGA. V shed 1 base and J shed 0 bases, with 13 bases lying between them. CDR3 region: CASSLMGSVSSYEQYF. CDR3 nucleotide sequence: TGTGCCAGCAGCTTAATGGGTAGCGTAAGCTCCTACGAGCAGTACTTC.

In this sample, this clonotype turned up many times. V is TRBV3-1 and J is TRBJ1-6, with 7 bases aligning to TRBD1. V trimming: 5 bases; J trimming: 5 bases; junction bases outside the gene matches: 9. CDR1 and CDR2 from the germline V gene are LGHDT and YNNKEL (reference sequence). CDR3 length equals 16 residues. In DNA form, the CDR3 reads TGTGCCAGCAGCGCGACGGGACAGTCCAATAATTCACCCCTCCACTTT. Protein sequence: CASSATGQSNNSPLHF.

This clonotype has a count of ten or more. CDR3 protein: CASRSSRGLYGYTF. As DNA, the CDR3 is TGTGCCAGCAGATCGTCTAGGGGGCTTTATGGCTACACCTTC. This chain joins TRBV6-6 and TRBJ1-2; 7 bases are shared with TRBD1. Germline values: CDR1 MNHNY, CDR2 SVGAGI (reference sequence). The trim removed 6 bases at V and 5 bases at J, leaving 9 bases unmatched. This CDR3 is 14 amino acids long.

As to this clonotype: Just one base apart from a much larger clone, this may be a read error. The chain recombines TRBV12-5 with TRBJ2-3; D gene unclear. Trimming shortened V by 3 bases and J by 2 bases, and 6 bases separated the two germline ends. The CDR3 is 13 residues long. Looked up from germline, CDR1 is LGHNT and CDR2 is FRNRAP. CDR3 residues: CASGFVVTDTQYF. The CDR3 nucleotides are TGTGCTAGTGGTTTCGTCGTCACAGATACGCAGTATTTT.

A few counts support this clonotype. Since a much larger clone is just one base distant, this may be a read error. V gene TRBV6-2 or TRBV6-3 combines with J gene TRBJ1-2; D may be TRBD1 (6 bases). This CDR3 comprises 15 residues. The germline V gene encodes CDR1 MNHEY and CDR2 SVGEGT. CDR3 amino acids: CASTKGSGDGYGYAF. The CDR3 DNA is TGTGCCAGCACCAAGGGTTCAGGGGACGGCTATGGCTACGCCTTC.

This clonotype has a count of ten or more. The rearrangement joins TRBV20-1 to TRBJ1-4; D is possibly TRBD1 (6 bases). The CDR3 runs 15 residues. The germline CDR1 and CDR2 sequences are DFQATT and SNEGSKA (reference sequence). The V and J ends lost 6 bases and 4 bases respectively, with 18 bases between them. Here the CDR3 reads CSAASTGLINEKLFF. In nucleotides, the CDR3 is TGCAGTGCCGCGAGTACAGGGCTAATTAATGAAAAACTGTTTTTT.

This clonotype was detected once. V usage is TRBV25-1 and J usage is TRBJ2-5; 7 nucleotides line up with TRBD1. CDR1 MGHDK and CDR2 SYGVNS come from the germline V gene. With V trimmed by 2 bases and J by 1 base, 19 bases remained unmatched. The CDR3 totals 20 residues. Here the CDR3 DNA reads TGTGCCAGCAGTGAAAAGGGGGCCGGGACAGTCCGATATATCCAAGAGACCCAGTACTTC. This encodes CASSEKGAGTVRYIQETQYF.

In its sample, this clonotype was seen many times. This rearrangement joins TRBV19 to TRBJ2-1; D might be TRBD1 or TRBD2, each matching 5 bases. V was clipped by 2 bases and J by 1 base, with 9 bases between them. The CDR3 extends over 15 amino acids. Germline CDR1 is LNHDA and CDR2 is SQIVND (reference sequence). CDR3 nucleotide sequence: TGTGCCAGTAGTATACAGGGACGGTCCTACAATGAGCAGTTCTTC. The encoded protein is CASSIQGRSYNEQFF.

This clonotype was seen repeatedly, ten times or more. This sequence joins TRBV7-3 and TRBJ2-2, with D perhaps matching TRBD2 (6 bases). The V end lost 5 bases, the J end lost 1 base, and 14 bases lay between the germline ends. Germline assignment: CDR1 SGHTA and CDR2 FQGTGA. CDR3 size: 16 residues. Here the CDR3 DNA reads TGTGCCAGCAGCCCCGGACTACCGGGGAACACCGGGGAGCTGTTTTTT. Translated, it gives CASSPGLPGNTGELFF.

With respect to this clonotype: Just one base apart from a much larger clone, this may be a read error. The chain links TRBV5-8 to TRBJ1-2, with D unclear. Germline V CDR1 and CDR2: SGHTS, YDEGEE. Trimming removed 2 bases at V and 4 bases at J, with 9 bases between. This CDR3 has 13 amino acids. This CDR3 is CASSLGISYGYTF. The CDR3 DNA follows: TGTGCCAGCAGCTTAGGGATATCCTATGGCTACACCTTC.